Listed below are T cell receptor beta chains from one sample, sequenced in a study of T-cell memory formation after mild COVID-19. TCRdb independently ran MiXCR on the 5' RACE reads; one entry per CDR3 protein. The data hold under 350,000 distinct CDR3 sequences, with around 15% observed a single time. Sequenced input: PBMCs or a T cell subset sorted from them (not recorded which). The receptors originated from a man aged 18 to 30 who had mild COVID-19 (a few samples of this study predate the infection). Cell type and time point are not known. The CDR3 runs from the conserved cysteine through the conserved F or W. A D gene is named only where the DNA matches it firmly. The size entry is marked missing in some rows and otherwise reads once, few, many or a size class.

j_call	clone_size	d_call	v_call	cdr3_aa	cdr3_nt
TRBJ1-4	.	.	TRBV20-1	CSAREYGAEKLFF	TGCAGTGCTAGAGAGTATGGGGCTGAAAAACTGTTTTTT
TRBJ1-2	.	.	TRBV19	CASSIYSSYGYTF	TGTGCCAGTAGTATCTACAGTTCCTATGGCTACACCTTC
TRBJ1-5	few	.	TRBV2	CASTGRAGLAAQHF	TGTGCCAGCACGGGAAGGGCAGGGCTGGCAGCCCAGCATTTT
TRBJ1-2	.	.	TRBV5-4	CASSWGSGTSGYTF	TGTGCCAGCAGCTGGGGTTCGGGGACGAGTGGCTACACCTTC
TRBJ2-7	.	TRBD1	TRBV7-9	CASSSTGDEQYF	TGTGCCAGCAGCTCAACAGGGGACGAGCAGTACTTC
TRBJ1-2	.	.	TRBV29-1	CSVAGNYGYTF	TGCAGCGTTGCGGGGAACTATGGCTACACCTTC
TRBJ1-5	.	.	TRBV18	CASTEDSTYQPQHF	TGTGCCAGCACAGAGGACTCTACGTATCAGCCCCAGCATTTT
TRBJ1-1	.	.	TRBV5-1	CASSLGSGDGEAFF	TGCGCCAGCAGCTTGGGGTCTGGGGACGGAGAAGCTTTCTTT
TRBJ2-1	.	.	TRBV12-3/TRBV12-4	CASSFWTEYNEQFF	TGTGCCAGCAGTTTTTGGACAGAGTACAATGAGCAGTTCTTC
TRBJ2-3	many	TRBD2	TRBV20-1	CSARRLAGSASTDTQYF	TGCAGTGCTAGGCGCCTAGCGGGGTCCGCTAGCACAGATACGCAGTATTTT
TRBJ2-7	few	.	TRBV7-2	CASSLDPTAYEQYF	TGTGCCAGCAGCTTAGATCCTACCGCCTACGAGCAGTACTTC
TRBJ2-2	few	TRBD1	TRBV5-1	CASSLGQGNTGELFF	TGTGCCAGCAGCTTGGGACAGGGGAACACCGGGGAGCTGTTTTTT
TRBJ1-2	few	.	TRBV10-3	CAISESWVYGYTF	TGTGCCATCAGTGAGTCTTGGGTCTATGGCTACACCTTC
TRBJ2-2	few	.	TRBV5-1	CASSLAVSGELFF	TGCGCCAGCAGCTTGGCCGTCTCCGGGGAGCTGTTTTTT
TRBJ1-2	.	.	TRBV5-4	CASSAQENYGYTF	TGTGCCAGCAGCGCACAGGAAAACTATGGCTACACCTTC
TRBJ1-1	few	.	TRBV29-1	CSVVLGQKTEAFF	TGCAGCGTTGTACTGGGGCAGAAGACTGAAGCTTTCTTT
TRBJ2-4	few	.	TRBV6-1	CASWNGVVQNIQYF	TGTGCCAGCTGGAATGGGGTTGTGCAAAACATTCAGTACTTC
TRBJ1-1	few	.	TRBV11-2	CASSRTALGEAFF	TGTGCCAGCAGCCGGACAGCCCTCGGGGAAGCTTTCTTT
TRBJ2-1	.	TRBD2	TRBV5-1	CASSLDLGSSGYNEQFF	TGCGCCAGCAGCTTGGATCTTGGGTCTAGCGGGTACAATGAGCAGTTCTTC
TRBJ2-3	few	TRBD1	TRBV24-1	CATSDRTGAAADTQYF	TGTGCCACCAGTGATAGGACAGGAGCGGCCGCAGATACGCAGTATTTT
TRBJ2-5	.	.	TRBV20-1	CSARHSQETQYF	TGCAGTGCTAGACACAGCCAAGAGACCCAGTACTTC
TRBJ2-5	once	.	TRBV3-2	CASSPAGSKETQYF	TGTGCCAGCAGCCCTGCGGGTTCGAAAGAGACCCAGTACTTC
TRBJ1-4	.	.	TRBV20-1	CSARSIGGEKLFF	TGCAGTGCTAGGTCGATAGGCGGAGAAAAACTGTTTTTT
TRBJ2-3	once	TRBD2	TRBV5-1	CASGRESTDTQYF	TGCGCCAGCGGGAGGGAAAGCACAGATACGCAGTATTTT
TRBJ2-3	few	.	TRBV7-2	CASSLGLLSDTQYF	TGTGCCAGCAGCTTAGGTCTACTATCAGATACGCAGTATTTT